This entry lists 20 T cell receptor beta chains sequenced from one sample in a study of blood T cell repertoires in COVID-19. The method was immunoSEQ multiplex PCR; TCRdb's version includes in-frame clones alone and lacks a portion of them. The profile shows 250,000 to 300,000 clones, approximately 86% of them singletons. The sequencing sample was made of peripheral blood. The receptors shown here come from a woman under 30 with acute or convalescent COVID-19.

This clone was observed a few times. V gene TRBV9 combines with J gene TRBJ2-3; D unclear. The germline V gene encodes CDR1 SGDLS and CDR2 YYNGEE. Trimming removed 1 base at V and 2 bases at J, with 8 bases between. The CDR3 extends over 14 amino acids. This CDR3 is CASSVNSNTDTQYF. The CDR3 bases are TGTGCCAGCAGCGTAAACTCAAACACAGATACGCAGTATTTT.

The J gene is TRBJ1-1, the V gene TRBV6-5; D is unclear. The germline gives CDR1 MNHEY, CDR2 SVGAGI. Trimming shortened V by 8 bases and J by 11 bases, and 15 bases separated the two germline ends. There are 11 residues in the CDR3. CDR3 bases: TGTGCCAGCGTTGAGGTAGTCGTCGCTTTCTTT. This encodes CASVEVVVAFF.

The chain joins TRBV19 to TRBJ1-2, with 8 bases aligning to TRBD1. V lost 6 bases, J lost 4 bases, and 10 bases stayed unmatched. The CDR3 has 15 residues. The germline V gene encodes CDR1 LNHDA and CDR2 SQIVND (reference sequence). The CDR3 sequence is CASSPGQGAFYGYTF. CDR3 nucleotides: TGTGCCAGTAGCCCGGGGCAGGGGGCGTTCTATGGCTACACCTTC.

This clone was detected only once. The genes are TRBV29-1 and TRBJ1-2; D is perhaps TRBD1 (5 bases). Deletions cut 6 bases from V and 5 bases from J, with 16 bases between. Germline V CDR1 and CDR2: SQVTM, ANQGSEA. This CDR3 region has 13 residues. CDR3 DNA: TGCAGCGTGGGCCAGACAGAGAATTATGGCTACACCTTC. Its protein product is CSVGQTENYGYTF.

In DNA, the CDR3 is TGTGCCAGCAGCTTATGGTCGGCTAGCGGCTACAATGAGCAGTTCTTC. The encoded protein is CASSLWSASGYNEQFF. The chain links TRBV7-9 to TRBJ2-1; 7 bases are a match to TRBD2. The CDR3 is made up of 16 amino acids. The ends lost 2 bases at V and 3 bases at J; junction bases unmatched: 7. Germline V lookup: CDR1 SEHNR, CDR2 FQNEAQ (reference sequence).

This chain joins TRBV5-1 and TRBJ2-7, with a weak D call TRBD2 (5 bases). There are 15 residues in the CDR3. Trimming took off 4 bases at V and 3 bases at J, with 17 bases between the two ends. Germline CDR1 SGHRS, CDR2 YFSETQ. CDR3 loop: CASSRLGLANYEQYF. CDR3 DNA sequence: TGCGCCAGCAGCCGACTTGGGCTAGCTAACTACGAGCAGTACTTC.

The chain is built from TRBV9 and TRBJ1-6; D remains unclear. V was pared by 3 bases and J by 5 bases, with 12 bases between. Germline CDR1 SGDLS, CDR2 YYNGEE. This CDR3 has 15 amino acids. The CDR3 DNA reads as TGTGCCAGCAGCGAGATTCCGACAAATAATTCACCCCTCCACTTT. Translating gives CASSEIPTNNSPLHF.

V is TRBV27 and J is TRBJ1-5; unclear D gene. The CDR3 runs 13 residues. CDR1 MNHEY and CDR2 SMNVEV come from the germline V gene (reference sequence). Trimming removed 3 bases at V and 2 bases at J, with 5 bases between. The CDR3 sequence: CASSFLGNQPQHF. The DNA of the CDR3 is TGTGCCAGCAGTTTTCTCGGCAATCAGCCCCAGCATTTT.

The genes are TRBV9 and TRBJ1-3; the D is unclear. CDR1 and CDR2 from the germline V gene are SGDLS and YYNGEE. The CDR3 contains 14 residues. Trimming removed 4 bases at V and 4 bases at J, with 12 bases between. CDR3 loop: CASSLRGLGNTIYF. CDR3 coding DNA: TGTGCCAGCAGCCTCCGGGGTTTGGGAAACACCATATATTTT.

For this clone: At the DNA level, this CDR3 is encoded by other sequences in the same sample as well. The chain's CDR3 is CSVEDREGSETQYF. CDR3 nucleotide sequence: TGCAGCGTTGAAGATCGAGAGGGTTCTGAGACCCAGTACTTC. The V and J genes are TRBV29-1 and TRBJ2-5; D perhaps matches TRBD2 (5 bases). The germline gives CDR1 SQVTM, CDR2 ANQGSEA. Between the trimmed V and J ends, which lost 0 bases and 5 bases, there was a span of 13 bases. This CDR3 has 14 residues. Using reference TRBV29-1 and TRBJ2-5 for the parts outside the CDR3, the full variable domain is SAVISQKPSRDICQRGTSLTIQCQVDSQVTMMFWYRQQPGQSLTLIATANQGSEATYESGFVIDKFPISRPNLTFSTLTVSNMSPEDSSIYLCSVEDREGSETQYFGPGTRLLVL.

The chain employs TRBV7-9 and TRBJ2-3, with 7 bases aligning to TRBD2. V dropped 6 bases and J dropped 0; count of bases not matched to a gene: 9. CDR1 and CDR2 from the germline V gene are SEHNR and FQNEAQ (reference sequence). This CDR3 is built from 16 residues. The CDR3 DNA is TGTGCCAGCAGACCGGGCGGGGGACCTAGCACAGATACGCAGTATTTT. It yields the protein CASRPGGGPSTDTQYF.

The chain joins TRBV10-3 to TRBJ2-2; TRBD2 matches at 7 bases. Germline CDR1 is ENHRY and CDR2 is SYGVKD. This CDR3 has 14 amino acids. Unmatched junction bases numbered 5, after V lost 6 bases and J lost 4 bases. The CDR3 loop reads CAISPGLVTGELFF. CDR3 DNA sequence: TGTGCCATCAGCCCTGGACTAGTCACCGGGGAGCTGTTTTTT.

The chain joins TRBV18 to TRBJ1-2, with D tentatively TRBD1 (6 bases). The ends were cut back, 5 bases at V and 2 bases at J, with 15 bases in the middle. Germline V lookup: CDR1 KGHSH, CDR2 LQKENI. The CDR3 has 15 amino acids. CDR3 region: CASSAAGAQNYGYTF. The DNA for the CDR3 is TGTGCCAGCTCAGCGGCAGGGGCCCAGAACTATGGCTACACCTTC.

The CDR3, as DNA: TGTGCCAGTAGACGCCTCGAAGGGACAACTACAACTAATGAAAAACTGTTTTTT. This codes for CASRRLEGTTTTNEKLFF. The chain uses TRBV19 and TRBJ1-4; perhaps TRBD1 as D (6 bases). Trimming cost V 6 bases and J 0 bases, with 20 bases left between them. The CDR3 is made up of 18 amino acids. Germline loops: CDR1 LNHDA, CDR2 SQIVND (reference sequence). Together with reference TRBV19 and TRBJ1-4, the CDR3 gives the full variable domain: DGGITQSPKYLFRKEGQNVTLSCEQNLNHDAMYWYRQDPGQGLRLIYYSQIVNDFQKGDIAEGYSVSREKKESFPLTVTSAQKNPTAFYLCASRRLEGTTTTNEKLFFGSGTQLSVL.

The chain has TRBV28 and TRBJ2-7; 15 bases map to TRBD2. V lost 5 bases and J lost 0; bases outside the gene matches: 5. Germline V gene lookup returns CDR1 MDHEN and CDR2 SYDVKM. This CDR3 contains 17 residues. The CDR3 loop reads CASSVQGLAGGSYEQYF. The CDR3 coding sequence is TGTGCCAGCAGTGTGCAGGGACTAGCGGGAGGCTCCTACGAGCAGTACTTC. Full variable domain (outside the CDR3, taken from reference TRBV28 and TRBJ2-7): DVKVTQSSRYLVKRTGEKVFLECVQDMDHENMFWYRQDPGLGLRLIYFSYDVKMKEKGDIPEGYSVSREKKERFSLILESASTNQTSMYLCASSVQGLAGGSYEQYFGPGTRLTVT.

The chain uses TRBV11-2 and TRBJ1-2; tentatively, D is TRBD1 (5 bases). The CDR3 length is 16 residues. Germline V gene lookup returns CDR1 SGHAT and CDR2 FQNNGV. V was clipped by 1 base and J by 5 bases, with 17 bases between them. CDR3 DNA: TGTGCCAGCAGCTTAGGGGAGGTGGCTGGGGCTTATGGCTACACCTTC. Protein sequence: CASSLGEVAGAYGYTF.

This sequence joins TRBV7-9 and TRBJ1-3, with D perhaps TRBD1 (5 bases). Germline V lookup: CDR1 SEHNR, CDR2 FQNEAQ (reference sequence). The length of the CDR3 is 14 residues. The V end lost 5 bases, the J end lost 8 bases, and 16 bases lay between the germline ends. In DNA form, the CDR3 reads TGTGCCAGCAGCCCCTCGGCCCAGGGTTACACCATATATTTT. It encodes CASSPSAQGYTIYF.

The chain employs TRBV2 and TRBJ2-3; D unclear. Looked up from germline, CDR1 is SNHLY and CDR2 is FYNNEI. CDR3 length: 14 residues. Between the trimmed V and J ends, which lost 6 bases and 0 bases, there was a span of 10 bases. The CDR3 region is CASSVSTSTDTQYF. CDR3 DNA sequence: TGTGCCAGCAGCGTATCAACTAGCACAGATACGCAGTATTTT.

This CDR3 is CSARGQLEAFF. In DNA form, the CDR3 reads TGCAGTGCTCGGGGTCAGCTTGAAGCTTTCTTT. V gene TRBV20-1 combines with J gene TRBJ1-1, with D hard to call. Trimming removed 5 bases from V and 7 bases from J, with 11 bases in between. CDR3 length: 11 residues. Germline CDR1 and CDR2: DFQATT and SNEGSKA (reference sequence).

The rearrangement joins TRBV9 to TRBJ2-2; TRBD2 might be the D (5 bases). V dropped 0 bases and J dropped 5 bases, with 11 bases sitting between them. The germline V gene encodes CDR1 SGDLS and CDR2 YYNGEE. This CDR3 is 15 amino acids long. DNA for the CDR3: TGTGCCAGCAGCGTAGGTGGCGGAGGTACCGGGGAGCTGTTTTTT. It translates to CASSVGGGGTGELFF.